The present T cell receptor (beta chain) was sequenced within a study of breast tumors, draining lymph nodes, adjacent tissues. Study findings and constraints: Tumor T cell lymph node origin was a supported hypothesis, not proven. Tumors had less TCR diversity than lymph nodes, more than nontumor tissue. Tumor and nontumor repertoires were significantly more similar in luminal-like than in basal-like breast cancer.

About this clonotype: Its target is not known. This could be a read error, since a much larger clone is one nucleotide away.

Trimming shortened V by 0 bases and J by 4 bases, and 19 bases separated the two germline ends. The germline CDR1 and CDR2 sequences are SGHTA and FQGNSA. The CDR3 loop spans 18 amino acids. TCRdb itself ran the multiplex PCR reads through MiXCR, one entry per CDR3 protein. This sample has 150,000 to 200,000 distinct CDR3 sequences, with roughly 30% found just once. Samples came from axillary lymph nodes draining the breast cancer. The sequence was collected from a female donor with breast cancer. Some clones in this sample may be carry-over from other donors' samples. The chain combines TRBV7-2 with TRBJ2-1; no definite D call. Sequenced input: axillary lymph node tissue. The CDR3 is CASSLAMGPGLGYNEQFF. In nucleotides, the CDR3 is TGTGCCAGCAGCTTAGCTATGGGCCCCGGGTTAGGGTACAATGAGCAGTTCTTC.